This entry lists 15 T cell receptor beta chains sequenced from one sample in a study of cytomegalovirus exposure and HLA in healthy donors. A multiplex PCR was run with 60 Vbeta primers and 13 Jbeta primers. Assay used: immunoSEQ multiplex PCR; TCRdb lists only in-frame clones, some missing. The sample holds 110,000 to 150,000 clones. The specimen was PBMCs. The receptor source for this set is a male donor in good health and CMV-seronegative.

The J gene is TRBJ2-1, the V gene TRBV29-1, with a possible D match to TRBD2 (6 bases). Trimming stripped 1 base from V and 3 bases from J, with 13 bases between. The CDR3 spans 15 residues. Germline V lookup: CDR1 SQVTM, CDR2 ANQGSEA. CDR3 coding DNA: TGCAGCGTTGAAGGTAGGGCGGGGATCTACAATGAGCAGTTCTTC. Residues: CSVEGRAGIYNEQFF.

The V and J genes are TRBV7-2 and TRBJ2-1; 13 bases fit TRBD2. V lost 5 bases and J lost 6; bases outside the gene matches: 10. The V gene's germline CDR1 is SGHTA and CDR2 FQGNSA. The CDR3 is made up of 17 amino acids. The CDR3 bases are TGTGCCAGCAGCGCCACACGGACTAGCGGGGGCAGCAATGAGCAGTTCTTC. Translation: CASSATRTSGGSNEQFF.

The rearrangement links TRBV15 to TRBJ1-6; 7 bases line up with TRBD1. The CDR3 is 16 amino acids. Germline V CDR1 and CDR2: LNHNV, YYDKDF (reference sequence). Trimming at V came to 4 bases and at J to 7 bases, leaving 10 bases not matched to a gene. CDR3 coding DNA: TGTGCCACCAGCACTGGCAGGGGGTTCTGGAATTCACCCCTCCACTTT. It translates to CATSTGRGFWNSPLHF.

In DNA, the CDR3 is TGTGCCAGTAGTCCCATTAGCTGGACTAGCGGGGGGGCCGTGGGATCCGATGAGCAGTTCTTC. Encoded protein: CASSPISWTSGGAVGSDEQFF. The rearrangement uses TRBV19 and TRBJ2-1; 15 bases align to TRBD2. Trimming took 5 bases from V and 8 from J; bases not matched to a gene: 22. CDR3 size: 21 residues. Germline V gives CDR1 LNHDA, CDR2 SQIVND (reference sequence).

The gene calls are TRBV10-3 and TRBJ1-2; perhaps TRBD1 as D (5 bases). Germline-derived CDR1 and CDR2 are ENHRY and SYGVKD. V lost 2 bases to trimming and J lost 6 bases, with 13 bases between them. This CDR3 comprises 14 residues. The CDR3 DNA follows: TGTGCCATCAGTGAGGAGGGGACTACGGATGGCTACACCTTC. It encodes CAISEEGTTDGYTF.

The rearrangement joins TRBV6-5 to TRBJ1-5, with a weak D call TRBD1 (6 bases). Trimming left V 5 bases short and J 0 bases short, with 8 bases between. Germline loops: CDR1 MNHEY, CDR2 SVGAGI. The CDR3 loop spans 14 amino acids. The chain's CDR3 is CASSEGDSNQPQHF. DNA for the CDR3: TGTGCCAGCAGTGAGGGGGATAGCAATCAGCCCCAGCATTTT.

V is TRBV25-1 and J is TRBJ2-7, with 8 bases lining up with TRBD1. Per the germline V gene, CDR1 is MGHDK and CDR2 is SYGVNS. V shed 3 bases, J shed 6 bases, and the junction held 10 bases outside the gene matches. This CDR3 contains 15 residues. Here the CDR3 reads CASSDPGQGTLEQYF. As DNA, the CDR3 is TGTGCCAGCAGTGACCCCGGACAGGGCACCCTCGAGCAGTACTTC.

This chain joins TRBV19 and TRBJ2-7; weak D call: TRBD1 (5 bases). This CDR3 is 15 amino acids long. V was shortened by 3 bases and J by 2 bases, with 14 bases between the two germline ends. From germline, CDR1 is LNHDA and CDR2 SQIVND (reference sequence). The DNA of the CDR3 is TGTGCCAGTAGTATCGGGCCTGGGGCTACCTACGAGCAGTACTTC. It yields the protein CASSIGPGATYEQYF. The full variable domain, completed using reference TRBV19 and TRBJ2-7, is DGGITQSPKYLFRKEGQNVTLSCEQNLNHDAMYWYRQDPGQGLRLIYYSQIVNDFQKGDIAEGYSVSREKKESFPLTVTSAQKNPTAFYLCASSIGPGATYEQYFGPGTRLTVT.

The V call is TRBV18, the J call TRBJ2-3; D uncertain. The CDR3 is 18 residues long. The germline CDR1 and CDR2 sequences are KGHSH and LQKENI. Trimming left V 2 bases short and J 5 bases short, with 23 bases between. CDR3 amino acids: CASSPNSPAQFFLDTQYF. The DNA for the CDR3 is TGTGCCAGCTCACCAAATTCACCTGCCCAGTTCTTTCTAGATACGCAGTATTTT.

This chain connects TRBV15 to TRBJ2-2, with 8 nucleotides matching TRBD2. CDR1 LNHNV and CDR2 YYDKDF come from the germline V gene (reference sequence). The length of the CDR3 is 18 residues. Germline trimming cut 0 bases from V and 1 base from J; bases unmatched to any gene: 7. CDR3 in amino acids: CATSRDRTGTRNTGELFF. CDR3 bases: TGTGCCACCAGCAGAGATAGGACCGGGACTAGGAACACCGGGGAGCTGTTTTTT.

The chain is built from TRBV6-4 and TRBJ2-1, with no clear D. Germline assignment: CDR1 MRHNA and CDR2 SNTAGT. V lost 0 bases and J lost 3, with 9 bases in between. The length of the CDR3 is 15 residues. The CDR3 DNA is TGTGCCAGCAGTGACTCGAACTCTTACTACAATGAGCAGTTCTTC. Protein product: CASSDSNSYYNEQFF.

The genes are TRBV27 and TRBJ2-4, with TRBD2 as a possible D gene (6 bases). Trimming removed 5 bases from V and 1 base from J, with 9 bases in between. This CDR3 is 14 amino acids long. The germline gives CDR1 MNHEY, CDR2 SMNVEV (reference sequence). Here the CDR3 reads CASSAGSAKNIQYF. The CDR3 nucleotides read TGTGCCAGCAGTGCGGGATCGGCCAAAAACATTCAGTACTTC.

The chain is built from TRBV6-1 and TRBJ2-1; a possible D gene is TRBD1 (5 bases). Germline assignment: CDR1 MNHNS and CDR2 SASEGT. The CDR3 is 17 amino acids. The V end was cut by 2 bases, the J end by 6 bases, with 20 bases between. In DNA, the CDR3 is TGTGCCAGCAGTGAAACGTTAGTGGGGCTAACCACCAATGAGCAGTTCTTC. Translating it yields CASSETLVGLTTNEQFF.

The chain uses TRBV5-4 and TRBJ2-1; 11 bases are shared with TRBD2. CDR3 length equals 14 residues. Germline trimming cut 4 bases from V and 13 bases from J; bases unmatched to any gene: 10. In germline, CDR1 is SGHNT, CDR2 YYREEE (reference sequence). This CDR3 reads CASSLSGLAENQFF. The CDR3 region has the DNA TGTGCCAGCAGCCTCTCGGGACTAGCGGAAAACCAGTTCTTC.

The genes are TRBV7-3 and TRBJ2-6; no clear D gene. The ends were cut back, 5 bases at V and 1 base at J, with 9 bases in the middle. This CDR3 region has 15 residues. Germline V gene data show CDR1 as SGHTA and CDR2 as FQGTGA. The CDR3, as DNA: TGTGCCAGCAGCCGCGCAGCGTCTGGGGCCAACGTCCTGACTTTC. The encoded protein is CASSRAASGANVLTF.